This T cell receptor (beta chain) was sequenced during a study of blood T cell repertoires in COVID-19. Study as a whole: There were acute and convalescent COVID-19 samples, and they came from the United States, Italy and Spain. The analysed material was cDNA or gDNA that came from T cells, B-cell-depleted T cells, or PBMCs.

Under the authors' procedure: Reference gene primers were amplified, and this amplification served to estimate nucleated cell counts. Libraries were prepared by immunoSEQ multiplex PCR; TCRdb keeps only in-frame clonotypes and omits some of them. The V and J calls and clone size are taken from that table; D and trimming were inferred from the DNA. The table lists tens of thousands of clones, around 77% of them singletons, with approximately 33% in the top ten. The length of the CDR3 is 16 residues. Germline-derived CDR1 and CDR2 are LNHDA and SQIVND (reference sequence). V was pared by 6 bases and J by 4 bases, with 8 bases of the junction left unmatched.

This sequence originates from a woman aged 80 or older with acute or convalescent COVID-19. J is TRBJ2-7 and V is TRBV19, with 14 bases fitting TRBD2. Sequences were obtained from peripheral blood. The CDR3 reads CASSLQGLAGGYEQYF. The CDR3 region has the DNA TGTGCCAGTAGCTTACAAGGACTAGCGGGAGGTTACGAGCAGTACTTC.